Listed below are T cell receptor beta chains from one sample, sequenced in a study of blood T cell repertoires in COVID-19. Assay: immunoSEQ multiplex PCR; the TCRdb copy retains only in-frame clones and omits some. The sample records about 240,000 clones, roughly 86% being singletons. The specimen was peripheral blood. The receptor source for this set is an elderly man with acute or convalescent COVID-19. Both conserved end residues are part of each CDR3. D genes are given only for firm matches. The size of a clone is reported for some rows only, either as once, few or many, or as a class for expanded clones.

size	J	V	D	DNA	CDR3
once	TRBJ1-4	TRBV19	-	TGTGCCAGTTCCTTGCCGAGCGACGCCTCGGAAAAACTGTTTTTT	CASSLPSDASEKLFF
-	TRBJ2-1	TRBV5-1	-	TGCGCCAGCAGCCCCGGGGAAATTGGGAATGAGCAGTTCTTC	CASSPGEIGNEQFF
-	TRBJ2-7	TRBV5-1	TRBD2	TGCGCCAGCAGCTTGGATACTAGCGGGAGAAAAGAGCAGTACTTC	CASSLDTSGRKEQYF
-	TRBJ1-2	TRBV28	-	TGTGCCAGCAGTTTTGCAGCTAACTATGGCTACACCTTC	CASSFAANYGYTF
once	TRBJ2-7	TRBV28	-	TGTGCCGCCCGACAGGGGAGGGACGAGCAGTACTTC	CAARQGRDEQYF
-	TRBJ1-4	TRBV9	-	TGTGCCAGCAGCGTAGGTCCGACAGAGGACGAAAAACTGTTTTTT	CASSVGPTEDEKLFF
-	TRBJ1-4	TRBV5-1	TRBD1	TGCGCCAGCAGCCTTCAGGGGGCGACTAATGAAAAACTGTTTTTT	CASSLQGATNEKLFF
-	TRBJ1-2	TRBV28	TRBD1	TGTGCCAGCAGTCTAGGGGGCAGACTTAACTATGGCTACACCTTC	CASSLGGRLNYGYTF
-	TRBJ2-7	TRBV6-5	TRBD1	TGTGCCAGCAGCTGGGGACAGGTCACCTCCTACGAGCAGTACTTC	CASSWGQVTSYEQYF
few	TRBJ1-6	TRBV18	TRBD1	TGTGCCAGCTCACCTTCCGGGACAGATAATTCACCCCTCCACTTT	CASSPSGTDNSPLHF
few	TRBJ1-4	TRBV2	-	TGTGCCACCTCGTATGCAACTAATGAAAAACTGTTTTTT	CATSYATNEKLFF
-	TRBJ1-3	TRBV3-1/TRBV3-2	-	TGTGCCAGCAGTTCCCCCTCGACTAGGGGAGACACCATATATTTT	CASSSPSTRGDTIYF
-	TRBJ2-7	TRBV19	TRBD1	TGTGCCAGTAGTATAAGGGGTCAGGGGGCGCACGAGCAGTACTTC	CASSIRGQGAHEQYF
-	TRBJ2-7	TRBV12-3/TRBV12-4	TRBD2	TGTGCCAGCAGCCGACTAGCGGCCTACGAGCAGTACTTC	CASSRLAAYEQYF
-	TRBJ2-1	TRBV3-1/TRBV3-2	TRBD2	TGTGCCAGCAGCCAAGATTTCCCTAGCGGGAGTAGGTCCTACAATGAGCAGTTCTTC	CASSQDFPSGSRSYNEQFF
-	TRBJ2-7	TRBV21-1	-	TGTGCCAGCAGCCTTCTGGGGCGGGAGGGAACCTACGAGCAGTACTTC	CASSLLGREGTYEQYF
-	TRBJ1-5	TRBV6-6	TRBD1	TGTGCCAGCAGAGAACAGGGGAGCAATCAGCCCCAGCATTTT	CASREQGSNQPQHF
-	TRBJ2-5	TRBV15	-	TGTGCCACCTGGCGGGCCGGAGAGACCCAGTACTTC	CATWRAGETQYF
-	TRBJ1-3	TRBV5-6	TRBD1	TGTGCCAGCAGCTTCCAGGGGGCCTCTGGAAACACCATATATTTT	CASSFQGASGNTIYF
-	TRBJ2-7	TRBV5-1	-	TGCGCCAGCAATCCCGGACCGGGGGGCAACGAGCAGTACTTC	CASNPGPGGNEQYF
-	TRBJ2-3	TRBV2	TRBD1	TGTGCCAGCAGCGGGACAGGCTTGGGCGCAGATACGCAGTATTTT	CASSGTGLGADTQYF
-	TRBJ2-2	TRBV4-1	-	TGCGCCAGCAGCCATCCAGGGCCCGGGGAGCTGTTTTTT	CASSHPGPGELFF
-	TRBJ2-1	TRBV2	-	TGTGCCAGCAGTGAAGGCAGGGCAAATGAGCAGTTCTTC	CASSEGRANEQFF
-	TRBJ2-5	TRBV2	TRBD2	TGTGCCATCCTTAGCGGGGGTCAGGGAGAGACCCAGTACTTC	CAILSGGQGETQYF
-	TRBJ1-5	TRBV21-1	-	TGTGCCAGCAGCATAACCGGGACAGGGGATGCTAATAGCAATCAGCCCCAGCATTTT	CASSITGTGDANSNQPQHF
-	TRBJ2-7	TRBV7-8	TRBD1	TGTGCCAGCAGCTCTCGGCCCTCCAGCCCCGGGACAGCCTACGAGCAGTACTTC	CASSSRPSSPGTAYEQYF
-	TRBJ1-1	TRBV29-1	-	TGCAGCGTTGAGACAAGGCAGGGGTGGACTGAAGCTTTCTTT	CSVETRQGWTEAFF
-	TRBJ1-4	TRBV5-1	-	TGCGCCAGCAGTCCGTACAGTAATGAAAAACTGTTTTTT	CASSPYSNEKLFF
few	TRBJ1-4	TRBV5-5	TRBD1	TGTGCCAGCAGCTTGGGGACAGGGTCGGGCGAAAAACTGTTTTTT	CASSLGTGSGEKLFF
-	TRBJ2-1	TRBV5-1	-	TGCGCCAGCAGCTTGGTGATTAACCCTGAGCGCGAGCAGTTCTTC	CASSLVINPEREQFF
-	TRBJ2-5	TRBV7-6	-	TGTGCCAGCAGCCCCGGACAGCAAGAGACCCAGTACTTC	CASSPGQQETQYF